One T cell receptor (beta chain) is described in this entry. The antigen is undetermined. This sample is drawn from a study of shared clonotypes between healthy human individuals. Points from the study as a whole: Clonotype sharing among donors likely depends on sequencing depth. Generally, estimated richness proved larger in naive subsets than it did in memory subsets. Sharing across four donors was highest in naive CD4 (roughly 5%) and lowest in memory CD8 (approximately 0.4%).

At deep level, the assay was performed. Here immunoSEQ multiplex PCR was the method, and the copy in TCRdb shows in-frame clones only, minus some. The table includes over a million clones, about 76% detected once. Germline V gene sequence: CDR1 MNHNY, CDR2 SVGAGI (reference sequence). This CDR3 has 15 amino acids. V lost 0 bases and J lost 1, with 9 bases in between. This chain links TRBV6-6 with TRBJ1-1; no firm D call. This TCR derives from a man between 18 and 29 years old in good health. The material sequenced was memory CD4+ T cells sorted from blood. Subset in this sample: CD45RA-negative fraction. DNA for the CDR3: TGTGCCAGCAGTTACTCAGAGGGAAGGAACACTGAAGCTTTCTTT. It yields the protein CASSYSEGRNTEAFF.